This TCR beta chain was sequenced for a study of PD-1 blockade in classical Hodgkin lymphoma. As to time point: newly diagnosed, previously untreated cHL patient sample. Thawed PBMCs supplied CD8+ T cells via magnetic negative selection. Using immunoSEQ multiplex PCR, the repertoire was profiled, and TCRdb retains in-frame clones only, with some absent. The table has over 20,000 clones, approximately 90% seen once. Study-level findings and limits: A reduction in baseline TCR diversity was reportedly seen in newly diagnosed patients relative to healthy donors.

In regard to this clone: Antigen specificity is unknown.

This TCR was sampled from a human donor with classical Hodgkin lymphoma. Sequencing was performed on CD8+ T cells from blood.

This chain's CDR3 is CASSLSLGITEAFF. CDR3 in DNA: TGTGCCAGCAGTCTTTCTTTGGGGATTACTGAAGCTTTCTTT. The chain recombines TRBV27 with TRBJ1-1, with no clear D. Germline CDR1 and CDR2: MNHEY and SMNVEV (reference sequence). Trimming removed 5 bases at V and 5 bases at J, with 15 bases between. The CDR3 is made up of 14 amino acids.